Listed below are T cell receptor beta chains from one sample, sequenced in a study of T cell responses to AZD1222 COVID-19 vaccine. Data came from immunoSEQ multiplex PCR; TCRdb stores just in-frame clones and leaves some out. The table includes 100,000 or so clones, roughly nine tenths detected once. The sample in question was peripheral blood, obtained on day 0 of AZD1222 vaccination. Source of these receptors: an adult in good health. Each CDR3 is given with its conserved first and last residue. D genes are given only for firm matches. Rows may omit the clone size; those that give it use once, few, many or a size class.

J gene,clone size,D gene,V gene,CDR3 protein,CDR3 DNA
TRBJ1-5,once,TRBD1,TRBV30,CAWSTGDNQPQHF,TGTGCCTGGAGTACAGGGGATAATCAGCCCCAGCATTTT
TRBJ1-2,.,TRBD1,TRBV19,CASSKAGQGASTFGYTF,TGTGCCAGTAGTAAGGCGGGACAGGGGGCATCAACTTTTGGCTACACCTTC
TRBJ1-1,.,TRBD1,TRBV2,CASSVTGGGTEAFF,TGTGCCAGCAGTGTGACAGGGGGGGGCACTGAAGCTTTCTTT
TRBJ2-7,.,TRBD1,TRBV13,CASSLEGQGSEQYF,TGTGCCAGCAGCTTAGAGGGACAGGGGAGCGAGCAGTACTTC
TRBJ2-2,few,.,TRBV14,CASSQDGQAGELFF,TGTGCCAGCAGCCAAGATGGTCAGGCCGGGGAGCTGTTTTTT
TRBJ1-5,.,.,TRBV6-5,CAIMMEGRQPQHF,TGTGCCATCATGATGGAGGGCCGGCAGCCCCAGCATTTT
TRBJ2-7,.,.,TRBV15,CATSRASYEQYF,TGTGCCACCAGCAGAGCCTCCTACGAGCAGTACTTC
TRBJ1-5,.,.,TRBV28,CASTRRPSNQPQHF,TGTGCCAGCACTCGGAGGCCTAGCAATCAGCCCCAGCATTTT
TRBJ2-1,.,.,TRBV5-1,CASSLVLDSYNEQFF,TGCGCCAGCAGCTTGGTCTTAGATAGCTACAATGAGCAGTTCTTC
TRBJ2-1,.,.,TRBV9,CASSVGSSYNEQFF,TGTGCCAGCAGCGTAGGTTCTTCCTACAATGAGCAGTTCTTC
TRBJ2-1,.,.,TRBV18,CASSPQGARRSYNEQFF,TGTGCCAGCTCACCACAAGGAGCGAGACGCTCCTACAATGAGCAGTTCTTC
TRBJ1-2,.,TRBD1,TRBV7-9,CASSLWGQGGHGYTF,TGTGCCAGCAGCTTATGGGGACAGGGGGGACATGGCTACACCTTC
TRBJ1-2,.,.,TRBV5-4,CASSLWSTNYGYTF,TGTGCCAGCAGCTTGTGGTCGACTAACTATGGCTACACCTTC
TRBJ1-2,.,.,TRBV30,CAWGRGRDYGYTF,TGTGCCTGGGGGCGGGGTCGGGACTATGGCTACACCTTC
TRBJ1-2,.,.,TRBV4-1,CASSQGVPNYGYTF,TGCGCCAGCAGCCAGGGGGTCCCAAACTATGGCTACACCTTC
TRBJ2-7,.,.,TRBV6-5,CASSYSIFRYEQYF,TGTGCCAGCAGTTACTCGATTTTCCGTTACGAGCAGTACTTC
TRBJ2-7,.,TRBD2,TRBV19,CASSTGSGRADYEQYF,TGTGCCAGTAGTACCGGGAGCGGGAGGGCCGACTACGAGCAGTACTTC
TRBJ2-7,.,TRBD1,TRBV4-1,CASSHQQGSPYEQYF,TGCGCCAGCAGCCACCAACAGGGGTCCCCCTACGAGCAGTACTTC
TRBJ2-2,.,.,TRBV19,CASSMSSGELFF,TGTGCCAGTAGTATGTCATCCGGGGAGCTGTTTTTT
TRBJ1-3,.,.,TRBV4-2,CASSQDPRDSGNTIYF,TGTGCCAGCAGCCAAGACCCCAGGGACTCTGGAAACACCATATATTTT
TRBJ1-2,.,.,TRBV19,CASAPRAGSYGYTF,TGTGCCAGTGCCCCCAGGGCAGGGAGCTATGGCTACACCTTC
TRBJ2-7,few,TRBD1,TRBV10-3,CAISDTGQGEQYF,TGTGCCATCAGTGACACGGGACAGGGCGAGCAGTACTTC
TRBJ1-1,.,.,TRBV6-1,CASSEFRQPEAFF,TGTGCCAGCAGTGAATTTAGGCAGCCTGAAGCTTTCTTT
TRBJ2-5,.,TRBD2,TRBV27,CATNTAGGPYQYF,TGTGCCACCAACACAGCGGGAGGGCCCTATCAGTACTTC
TRBJ1-2,.,.,TRBV12-3/TRBV12-4,CASSSVGYTF,TGTGCCAGCAGTTCGGTTGGCTACACCTTC
TRBJ2-1,.,TRBD1,TRBV5-6,CASSWYRGRPSYNEQFF,TGTGCCAGCAGCTGGTACAGGGGGCGACCCTCCTACAATGAGCAGTTCTTC
TRBJ1-3,.,.,TRBV27,CASSLSQGIPLSGNTIYF,TGTGCCAGCAGTTTATCCCAGGGCATTCCACTCTCTGGAAACACCATATATTTT
TRBJ2-5,.,.,TRBV30,CAWSIGVDQETQYF,TGTGCCTGGAGTATAGGGGTCGACCAAGAGACCCAGTACTTC
TRBJ2-1,.,.,TRBV6-4,CASSETGYNEQFF,TGTGCCAGCAGTGAAACGGGCTACAATGAGCAGTTCTTC
TRBJ2-1,few,.,TRBV7-3,CASSLSGVEQFF,TGTGCCAGCAGCTTAAGCGGGGTTGAGCAGTTCTTC
TRBJ1-6,.,.,TRBV10-1,CASGREIDSPLHF,TGCGCCAGCGGCCGCGAGATTGATTCACCCCTCCACTTT
TRBJ2-3,.,.,TRBV5-6,CASSPDVGRLNTQYF,TGTGCCAGCAGCCCCGACGTTGGTAGGCTTAATACGCAGTATTTT
TRBJ2-3,.,.,TRBV13,CASSSLMGSGDTQYF,TGTGCCAGCAGCTCCCTAATGGGTAGCGGAGATACGCAGTATTTT
TRBJ2-7,.,.,TRBV2,CASSEGPSYEQYF,TGTGCCAGCAGTGAAGGGCCCTCCTACGAGCAGTACTTC
TRBJ2-7,.,.,TRBV4-1,CASSQEQGGNSYEQYF,TGCGCCAGCAGCCAAGAGCAAGGGGGTAATTCCTACGAGCAGTACTTC
TRBJ2-1,.,TRBD1,TRBV10-3,CATDRGQDNEQFF,TGTGCCACCGACAGGGGGCAGGACAATGAGCAGTTCTTC
TRBJ1-1,once,.,TRBV5-1,CASSLASGNTEAFF,TGCGCCAGCAGCTTGGCCTCGGGGAACACTGAAGCTTTCTTT
TRBJ2-2,.,TRBD1,TRBV6-2/TRBV6-3,CASSVSGTGDTGELFF,TGTGCCAGCAGCGTGTCCGGGACAGGGGACACCGGGGAGCTGTTTTTT
TRBJ1-4,.,TRBD1,TRBV7-9,CASSPRDRAYEKLFF,TGTGCCAGCAGCCCCCGGGACAGGGCTTATGAAAAACTGTTTTTT
TRBJ2-1,.,TRBD1,TRBV30,CAWSGTRTGGNEQFF,TGTGCCTGGAGTGGGACCCGGACAGGAGGCAATGAGCAGTTCTTC
TRBJ1-1,once,.,TRBV6-5,CASSYSGKEAFF,TGTGCCAGCAGTTACTCTGGGAAGGAAGCTTTCTTT
TRBJ1-2,.,.,TRBV6-5,CASSYSYNYGYTF,TGTGCCAGCAGTTACTCGTACAACTATGGCTACACCTTC
TRBJ2-2,.,TRBD2,TRBV6-5,CASRKAGASGELFF,TGTGCCAGCAGAAAAGCGGGAGCCAGCGGGGAGCTGTTTTTT
TRBJ2-7,.,TRBD2,TRBV18,CASSPPPHSGRAWEQYF,TGTGCCAGCTCACCACCGCCCCATAGCGGGAGGGCCTGGGAGCAGTACTTC
TRBJ2-5,.,.,TRBV28,CASSSPYAGGETQYF,TGTGCCAGCAGCAGTCCTTATGCCGGGGGCGAGACCCAGTACTTC
TRBJ2-2,.,TRBD2,TRBV30,CAWITASGSRGGELFF,TGTGCCTGGATTACCGCTAGCGGGAGCCGAGGCGGGGAGCTGTTTTTT
TRBJ1-6,once,.,TRBV30,CAWGDGVRGNSPLHF,TGTGCCTGGGGAGACGGGGTGAGGGGAAATTCACCCCTCCACTTT
TRBJ2-1,once,TRBD2,TRBV5-1,CASSVAGEYNEQFF,TGCGCCAGCAGTGTAGCGGGGGAGTACAATGAGCAGTTCTTC
TRBJ1-1,.,.,TRBV5-4,CASSLDQGTEAFF,TGTGCCAGCAGCTTGGATCAAGGGACTGAAGCTTTCTTT
TRBJ2-7,.,.,TRBV7-2,CASSLKVYEQYF,TGTGCCAGCAGCTTAAAGGTCTACGAGCAGTACTTC
TRBJ2-7,.,.,TRBV7-9,CASSFRVSSGSYEQYF,TGTGCCAGCAGCTTTCGGGTGTCTTCCGGATCCTACGAGCAGTACTTC
TRBJ1-2,.,.,TRBV7-8,CASSLRAFGIEAGNYGYTF,TGTGCCAGCAGCTTAAGGGCTTTTGGAATCGAGGCGGGGAACTATGGCTACACCTTC
TRBJ1-4,.,.,TRBV9,CASSASSQGEKLFF,TGTGCCAGCAGCGCATCGTCCCAGGGGGAAAAACTGTTTTTT
TRBJ2-7,.,.,TRBV5-5,CASSLARRAYEQYF,TGTGCCAGCAGCTTGGCACGTCGGGCCTACGAGCAGTACTTC
TRBJ1-2,.,.,TRBV19,CASSPLDTLYGYTF,TGTGCCAGTAGTCCATTAGACACCTTATATGGCTACACCTTC
TRBJ2-7,.,.,TRBV27,CASSHSGLPTYEQYF,TGTGCCAGCAGTCACAGCGGGCTCCCTACCTACGAGCAGTACTTC
TRBJ1-1,.,.,TRBV28,CASSLGGDTEAFF,TGTGCCAGCTCGCTGGGGGGGGACACTGAAGCTTTCTTT